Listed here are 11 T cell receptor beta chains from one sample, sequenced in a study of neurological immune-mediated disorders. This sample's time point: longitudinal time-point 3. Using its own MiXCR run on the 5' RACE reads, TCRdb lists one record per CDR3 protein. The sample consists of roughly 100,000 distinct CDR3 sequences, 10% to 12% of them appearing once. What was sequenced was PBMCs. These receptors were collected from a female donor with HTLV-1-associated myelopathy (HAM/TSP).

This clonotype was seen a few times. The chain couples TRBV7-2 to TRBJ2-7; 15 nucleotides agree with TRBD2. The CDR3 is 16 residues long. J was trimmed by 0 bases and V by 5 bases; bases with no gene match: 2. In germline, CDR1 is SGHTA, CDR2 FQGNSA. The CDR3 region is CASSGTSGGPSYEQYF. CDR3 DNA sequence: TGTGCCAGCAGCGGGACTAGCGGGGGGCCCTCCTACGAGCAGTACTTC.

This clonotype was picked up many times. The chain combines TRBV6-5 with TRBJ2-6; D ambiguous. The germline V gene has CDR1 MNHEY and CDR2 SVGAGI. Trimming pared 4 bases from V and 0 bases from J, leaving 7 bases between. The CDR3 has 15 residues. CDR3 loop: CASSSEPSGANVLTF. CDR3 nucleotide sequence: TGTGCCAGCAGTTCTGAGCCCTCTGGGGCCAACGTCCTGACTTTC.

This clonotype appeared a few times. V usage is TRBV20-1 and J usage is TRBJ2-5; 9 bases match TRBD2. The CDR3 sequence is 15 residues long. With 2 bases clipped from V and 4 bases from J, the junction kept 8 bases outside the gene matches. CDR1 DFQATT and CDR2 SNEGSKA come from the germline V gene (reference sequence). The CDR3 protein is CSARYQRGERETQYF. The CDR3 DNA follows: TGCAGTGCTAGATACCAGCGGGGGGAGAGAGAGACCCAGTACTTC.

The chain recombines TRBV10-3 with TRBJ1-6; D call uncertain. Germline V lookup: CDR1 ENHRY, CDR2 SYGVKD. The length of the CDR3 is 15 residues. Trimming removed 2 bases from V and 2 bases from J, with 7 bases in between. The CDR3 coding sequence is TGTGCCATCAGTGAGGGTGCAGCCTATAATTCACCCCTCCACTTT. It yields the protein CAISEGAAYNSPLHF.

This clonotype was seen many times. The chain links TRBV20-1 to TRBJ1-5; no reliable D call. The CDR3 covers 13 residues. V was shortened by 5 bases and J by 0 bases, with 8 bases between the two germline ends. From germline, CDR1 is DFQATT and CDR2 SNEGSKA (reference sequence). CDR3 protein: CSAVRNSNQPQHF. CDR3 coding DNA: TGCAGTGCTGTTCGGAATAGCAATCAGCCCCAGCATTTT.

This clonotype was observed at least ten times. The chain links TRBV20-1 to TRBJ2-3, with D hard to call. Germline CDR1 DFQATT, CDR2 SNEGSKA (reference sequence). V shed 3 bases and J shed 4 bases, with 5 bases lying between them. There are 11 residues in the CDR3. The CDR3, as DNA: TGCAGTGCTAGTATCCCAGATACGCAGTATTTT. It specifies CSASIPDTQYF.

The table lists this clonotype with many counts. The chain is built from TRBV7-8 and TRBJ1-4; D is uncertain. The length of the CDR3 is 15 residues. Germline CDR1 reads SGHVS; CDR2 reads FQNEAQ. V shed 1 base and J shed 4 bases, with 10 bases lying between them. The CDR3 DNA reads TGTGCCAGCAGCTTAGAGTCGGTTTATAATGAAAAACTGTTTTTT. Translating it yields CASSLESVYNEKLFF.

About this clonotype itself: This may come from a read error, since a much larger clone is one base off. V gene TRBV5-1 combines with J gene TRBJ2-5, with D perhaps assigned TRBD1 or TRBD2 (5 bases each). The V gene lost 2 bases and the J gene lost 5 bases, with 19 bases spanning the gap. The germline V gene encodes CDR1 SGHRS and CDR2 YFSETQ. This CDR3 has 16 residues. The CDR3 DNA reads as TGCGCCAGCAGCTTTCGAGGGACGGCCGTCCGCGAGACCCAGTACTTC. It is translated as CASSFRGTAVRETQYF. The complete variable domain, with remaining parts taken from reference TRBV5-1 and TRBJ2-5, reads KAGVTQTPRYLIKTRGQQVTLSCSPISGHRSVSWYQQTPGQGLQFLFEYFSETQRNKGNFPGRFSGRQFSNSRSEMNVSTLELGDSALYLCASSFRGTAVRETQYFGPGTRLLVL.

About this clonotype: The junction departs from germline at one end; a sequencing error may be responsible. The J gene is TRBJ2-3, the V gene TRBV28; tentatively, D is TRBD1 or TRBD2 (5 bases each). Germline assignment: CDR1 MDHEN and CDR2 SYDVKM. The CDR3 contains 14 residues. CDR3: CVSRGPISTDTQYF. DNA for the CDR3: TGTGTCAGCCGGGGACCAATTAGCACAGATACGCAGTATTTT.

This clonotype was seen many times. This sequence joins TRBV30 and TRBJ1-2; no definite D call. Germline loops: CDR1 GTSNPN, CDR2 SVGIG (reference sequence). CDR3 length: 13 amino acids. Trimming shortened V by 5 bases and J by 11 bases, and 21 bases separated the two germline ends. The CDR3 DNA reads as TGTGCCTGGGAGCCCCTCTCGCTTCCGGGGTACACCTTC. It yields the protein CAWEPLSLPGYTF.

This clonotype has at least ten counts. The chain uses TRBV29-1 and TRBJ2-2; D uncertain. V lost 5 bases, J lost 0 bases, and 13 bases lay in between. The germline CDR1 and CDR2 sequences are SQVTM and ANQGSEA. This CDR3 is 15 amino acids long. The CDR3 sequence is CSVIYSNSNTGELFF. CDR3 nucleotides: TGCAGCGTTATATATTCCAACTCGAACACCGGGGAGCTGTTTTTT.